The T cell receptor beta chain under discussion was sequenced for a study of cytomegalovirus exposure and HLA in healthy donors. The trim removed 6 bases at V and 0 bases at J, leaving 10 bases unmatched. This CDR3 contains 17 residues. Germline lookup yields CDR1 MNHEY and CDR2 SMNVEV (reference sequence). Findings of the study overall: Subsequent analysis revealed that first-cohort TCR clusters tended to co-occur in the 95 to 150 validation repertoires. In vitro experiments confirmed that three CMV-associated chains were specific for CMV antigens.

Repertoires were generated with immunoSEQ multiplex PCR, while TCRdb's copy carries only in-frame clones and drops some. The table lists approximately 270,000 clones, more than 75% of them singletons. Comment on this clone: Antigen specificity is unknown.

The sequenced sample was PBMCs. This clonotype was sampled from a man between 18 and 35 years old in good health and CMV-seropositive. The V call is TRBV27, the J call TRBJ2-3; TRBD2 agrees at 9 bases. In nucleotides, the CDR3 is TGTGCCAGCAGCCGCTCCTCGAGCGGGAGGAGCACAGATACGCAGTATTTT. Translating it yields CASSRSSSGRSTDTQYF.